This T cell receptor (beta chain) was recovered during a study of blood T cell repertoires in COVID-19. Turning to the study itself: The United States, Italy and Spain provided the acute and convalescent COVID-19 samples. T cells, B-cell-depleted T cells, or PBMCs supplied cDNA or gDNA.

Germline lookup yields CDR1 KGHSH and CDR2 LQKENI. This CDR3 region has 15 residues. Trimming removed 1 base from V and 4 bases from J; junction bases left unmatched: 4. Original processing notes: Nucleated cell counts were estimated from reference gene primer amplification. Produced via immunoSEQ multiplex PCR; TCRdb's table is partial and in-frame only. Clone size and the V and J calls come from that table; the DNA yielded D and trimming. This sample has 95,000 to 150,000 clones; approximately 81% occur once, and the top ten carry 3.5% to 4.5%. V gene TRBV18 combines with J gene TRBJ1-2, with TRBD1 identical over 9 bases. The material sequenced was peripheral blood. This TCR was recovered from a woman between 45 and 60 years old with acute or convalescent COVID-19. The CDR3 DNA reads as TGTGCCAGCTCACCACGGACAGGGGATTTCTATGGCTACACCTTC. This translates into CASSPRTGDFYGYTF.